This is a list of T cell receptor beta chains from one sample in a study of blood T cell repertoires in COVID-19. Clones were sequenced by immunoSEQ multiplex PCR, and TCRdb holds only the in-frame ones, with some missing. The sample lists around 250,000 clones; 70% to 90% were seen once. The sequencing input was peripheral blood. The receptors were gathered from a man under 40 who had recovered from COVID-19. Both conserved end residues are part of each CDR3. The listing skips clone size in some rows; elsewhere it reads once, few, many or a size class.

CASSRGMNTEAFF . TRBV12-3/TRBV12-4
CASSEGGTAPMVLF . TRBV6-1
CASTTDREAYNEQFF . TRBV19
CAWRRDLGTEAFF . TRBV30
CASSALAGGTYEQYF . TRBV25-1
CASSPLAGSNYGYTF . TRBV7-2
CASSLIDSQNTEAFF . TRBV27
CATDGGVGDGYTF . TRBV28
CASSLSELNTGELFF . TRBV7-6
CASSPKVTGGTEAFF . TRBV18
CATSDVTGTGNEKLFF . TRBV24-1
CASCPQGGRTEAFF . TRBV4-1
CASSENSLVPGTQYF . TRBV6-1
CASSFTLTGFSGANVLTF once TRBV5-5
CSVEVVYEQYF . TRBV29-1
CASSTQGYEQYF once TRBV6-5
CASSQEPLGQLHTEAFF few TRBV3-1/TRBV3-2